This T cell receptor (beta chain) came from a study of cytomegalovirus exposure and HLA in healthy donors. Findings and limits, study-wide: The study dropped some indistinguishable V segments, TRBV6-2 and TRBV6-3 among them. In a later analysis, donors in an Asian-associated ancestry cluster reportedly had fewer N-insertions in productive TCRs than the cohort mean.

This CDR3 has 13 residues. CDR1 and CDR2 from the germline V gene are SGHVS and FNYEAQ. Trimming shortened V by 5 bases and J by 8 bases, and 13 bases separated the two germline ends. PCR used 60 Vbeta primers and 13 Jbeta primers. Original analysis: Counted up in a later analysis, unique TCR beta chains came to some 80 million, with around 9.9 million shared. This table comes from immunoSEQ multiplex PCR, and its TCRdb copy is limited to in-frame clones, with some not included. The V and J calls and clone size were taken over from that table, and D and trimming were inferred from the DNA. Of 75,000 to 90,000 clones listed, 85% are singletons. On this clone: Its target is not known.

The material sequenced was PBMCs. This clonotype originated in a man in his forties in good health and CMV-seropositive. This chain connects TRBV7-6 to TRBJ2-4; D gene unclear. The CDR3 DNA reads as TGTGCCAGCAGCCTCCTGGCCAGTGACATTCAGTACTTC. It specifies CASSLLASDIQYF.